These 15 T cell receptor beta chains share one sample of origin, sequenced in a study of a mutant IDH1 vaccine in newly diagnosed glioma. Described time point: baseline, week 1 (first vaccination visit). This sample's treatment: pre-vaccination baseline after standard-of-care therapy. Clones were read by immunoSEQ multiplex PCR, and TCRdb kept only the in-frame ones, dropping some. The table records about 20,000 clones, 70% to 90% of them present only once. The sequences come from PBMCs, collected from a glioma patient treated with radiotherapy, temozolomide or both. The origin of the receptors is a middle-aged man with glioma.

The chain employs TRBV29-1 and TRBJ1-2; no definite D call. V lost 0 bases to trimming and J lost 8 bases, with 16 bases between them. The CDR3 sequence is 14 residues long. The germline gives CDR1 SQVTM, CDR2 ANQGSEA. CDR3 nucleotides: TGCAGCGTTGAAGATTCACGGCGGTGGAACGGCTACACCTTC. Residues: CSVEDSRRWNGYTF.

This clone was seen more than once but under ten times. The V and J genes are TRBV19 and TRBJ1-5, with 8 bases lining up with TRBD1. The ends lost 0 bases at V and 2 bases at J; junction bases unmatched: 9. Germline V gives CDR1 LNHDA, CDR2 SQIVND (reference sequence). The CDR3 extends over 18 amino acids. This CDR3 reads CASSIERAGGLGNQPQHF. CDR3 bases: TGTGCCAGTAGTATAGAAAGGGCAGGGGGCTTAGGCAATCAGCCCCAGCATTTT.

The rearrangement joins TRBV9 to TRBJ1-1; tentatively, D is TRBD1 (6 bases). Germline loops: CDR1 SGDLS, CDR2 YYNGEE. Trimming took 0 bases from V and 1 from J, leaving 10 bases between them. The CDR3 sequence is 15 residues long. The DNA for the CDR3 is TGTGCCAGCAGCGTAGTCGGGGGGCCGAACACTGAAGCTTTCTTT. Translation gives CASSVVGGPNTEAFF.

The rearrangement links TRBV6-1 to TRBJ1-6; no clear D gene. CDR1 is MNHNS and CDR2 is SASEGT in the germline V gene. V was cut by 8 bases and J by 5 bases, with 16 bases left in between. The CDR3 is 15 amino acids. The DNA of the CDR3 is TGTGCCAGCCGAAGGATCGGTGGGAATAATTCACCCCTCCACTTT. Its translation is CASRRIGGNNSPLHF.

The count of this clone is one. The J gene is TRBJ1-4, the V gene TRBV2; D is ambiguous. Looked up from germline, CDR1 is SNHLY and CDR2 is FYNNEI. The ends were cut back, 5 bases at V and 4 bases at J, with 11 bases in the middle. There are 14 residues in the CDR3. The CDR3 DNA sequence: TGTGCCAGCAGTCGGGAGAGTTATAATGAAAAACTGTTTTTT. It specifies CASSRESYNEKLFF.

The chain recombines TRBV6-1 with TRBJ2-7, with 8 nucleotides matching TRBD1. Germline V gene lookup returns CDR1 MNHNS and CDR2 SASEGT. Losses at the gene ends were 6 bases for V and 0 bases for J; bases not matched to a gene: 7. This CDR3 has 15 amino acids. CDR3 nucleotides: TGTGCCAGCAGCTCACAGGGGGATAGCTCCTACGAGCAGTACGTC. It translates to CASSSQGDSSYEQYV.

This chain connects TRBV10-3 to TRBJ2-3; D is possibly TRBD2 (6 bases). The length of the CDR3 is 16 residues. With 6 bases removed from V and 4 bases from J, the gap between germline ends came to 20 bases. Germline V gene sequence: CDR1 ENHRY, CDR2 SYGVKD. CDR3: CAISKTATSLSDTQYF. The CDR3 DNA reads as TGTGCCATCAGCAAGACCGCGACTAGTTTATCAGATACGCAGTATTTT.

The chain has TRBV6-5 and TRBJ2-2; D perhaps matches TRBD2 (5 bases). V lost 10 bases, J lost 1 base, and 7 bases lay in between. There are 12 residues in the CDR3. Germline CDR1 and CDR2: MNHEY and SVGAGI. The CDR3: CATAGNTGELFF. The CDR3 DNA reads TGTGCCACGGCGGGGAACACCGGGGAGCTGTTTTTT.

This chain joins TRBV6-1 and TRBJ1-1; unclear D gene. V shed 2 bases and J shed 1 base, with 17 bases lying between them. The germline gives CDR1 MNHNS, CDR2 SASEGT. The CDR3 consists of 17 residues. As DNA, the CDR3 is TGTGCCAGCAGTGAAAGGGATCGCCTAAGGCAGAACACTGAAGCTTTCTTT. The encoded protein is CASSERDRLRQNTEAFF.

The rearrangement uses TRBV5-4 and TRBJ2-2; D is ambiguous. Germline V gives CDR1 SGHNT, CDR2 YYREEE (reference sequence). The V and J ends lost 0 bases and 0 bases respectively, with 12 bases between them. The CDR3 has 17 residues. The CDR3 coding sequence is TGTGCCAGCAGCTTGGGCAGATTCCCCTCGAACACCGGGGAGCTGTTTTTT. Translation: CASSLGRFPSNTGELFF. Complete variable domain (other parts from reference TRBV5-4 and TRBJ2-2): ETGVTQSPTHLIKTRGQQVTLRCSSQSGHNTVSWYQQALGQGPQFIFQYYREEENGRGNFPPRFSGLQFPNYSSELNVNALELDDSALYLCASSLGRFPSNTGELFFGEGSRLTVL.

The chain's CDR3 is CASLGTYEQYV. In DNA, the CDR3 is TGTGCCAGCTTGGGGACCTACGAGCAGTACGTC. V and J are TRBV2 and TRBJ2-7, with D uncertain. The CDR3 runs to 11 residues. From germline, CDR1 is SNHLY and CDR2 FYNNEI. With 8 bases removed from V and 2 bases from J, the gap between germline ends came to 7 bases.

The J gene is TRBJ1-6, the V gene TRBV6-5; D possibly corresponds to TRBD1 (6 bases). V was pared by 8 bases and J by 2 bases, with 10 bases between. CDR1 and CDR2 (germline): MNHEY, SVGAGI. This CDR3 has 14 amino acids. This CDR3 reads CASRDMTYNSPLHF. The CDR3 nucleotides are TGTGCCAGCCGGGACATGACCTATAATTCACCCCTCCACTTT.

V usage is TRBV2 and J usage is TRBJ1-4; D is perhaps TRBD1 (5 bases). Per germline, CDR1 SNHLY and CDR2 FYNNEI. Trimming took 2 bases from V and 8 from J, leaving 18 bases between them. The CDR3 totals 16 residues. Here the CDR3 reads CASSERTRGAGEKLFF. The CDR3 bases are TGTGCCAGCAGTGAACGAACCCGTGGGGCTGGCGAAAAACTGTTTTTT.

The chain joins TRBV29-1 to TRBJ2-1, with 13 bases matching TRBD2. The length of the CDR3 is 15 residues. V dropped 3 bases and J dropped 6; count of bases not matched to a gene: 5. The germline V gene encodes CDR1 SQVTM and CDR2 ANQGSEA. In nucleotides, the CDR3 is TGCAGCGTTGATCGGACTAGCGGGAGAGGCAATGAGCAGTTCTTC. It translates to CSVDRTSGRGNEQFF.

The chain combines TRBV20-1 with TRBJ1-1, with D hard to call. Germline V gene lookup returns CDR1 DFQATT and CDR2 SNEGSKA (reference sequence). CDR3 length: 10 residues. The CDR3 is CSRVFTEAFF. The CDR3, as DNA: TGCAGCCGGGTATTCACTGAAGCTTTCTTT.